The sample holds a few counts of the clone carrying this TCR beta chain. The antigen is not known. One end of the junction varies from germline; a read error may be responsible. The sample is drawn from a study of post-analysis software for immune sequencing data. Study-level background: Relapsing-remitting, secondary progressive and progressive-relapsing forms of multiple sclerosis all featured among disease courses. Overall study findings and caveats: People with multiple sclerosis had a significantly lower normalized Chao1 diversity than controls did. When patients were compared with controls, about five TRBV segments were more frequent, TRBV5-6, TRBV5-1 and TRBV20-1 among them. Under the F measure, samples that were prepared in one batch clustered strongly together.

The TCR beta cDNA libraries carried unique molecular identifiers. It was from roughly 1.1 to 9.2 million T cells that about half a million cDNA molecules came. A single record per CDR3 protein comes from TCRdb applying MiXCR to the PCR reads. The sample has hundreds of thousands of distinct CDR3 sequences; over 45% are singletons. The germline CDR1 and CDR2 sequences are SGHTA and FQGNSA. This CDR3 is 12 amino acids long. The V call is TRBV7-2, the J call TRBJ2-1; possible D gene TRBD2, 7 bases. The sample consisted of blood. This clonotype originated in a girl aged 2 to 9 with multiple sclerosis. The CDR3 sequence is CASTLGGDEQFF. DNA of the CDR3: TGTGCCAGCACCTTAGGGGGGGACGAGCAGTTCTTC.